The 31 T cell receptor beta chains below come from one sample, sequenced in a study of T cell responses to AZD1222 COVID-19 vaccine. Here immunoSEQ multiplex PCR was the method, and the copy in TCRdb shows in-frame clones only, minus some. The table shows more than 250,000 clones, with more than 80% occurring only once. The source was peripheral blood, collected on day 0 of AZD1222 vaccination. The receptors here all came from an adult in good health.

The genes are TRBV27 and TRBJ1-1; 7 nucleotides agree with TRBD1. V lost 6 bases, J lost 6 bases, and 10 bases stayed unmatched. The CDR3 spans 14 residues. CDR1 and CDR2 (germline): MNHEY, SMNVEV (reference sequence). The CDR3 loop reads CASSRDSWRAEAFF. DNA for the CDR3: TGTGCCAGCAGCCGGGACAGCTGGAGGGCTGAAGCTTTCTTT.

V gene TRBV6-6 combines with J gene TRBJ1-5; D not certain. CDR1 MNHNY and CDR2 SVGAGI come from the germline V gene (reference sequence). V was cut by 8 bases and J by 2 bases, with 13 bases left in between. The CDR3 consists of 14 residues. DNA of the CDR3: TGTGCCAGCGTATCCCAGCTGGGCAATCAGCCCCAGCATTTT. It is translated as CASVSQLGNQPQHF.

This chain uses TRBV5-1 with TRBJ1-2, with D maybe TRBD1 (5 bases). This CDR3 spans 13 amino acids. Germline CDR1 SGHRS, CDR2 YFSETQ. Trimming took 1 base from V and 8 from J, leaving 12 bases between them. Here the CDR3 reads CASSLPGEGGYTF. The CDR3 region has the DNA TGCGCCAGCAGCTTGCCGGGGGAAGGGGGCTACACCTTC.

Here the CDR3 DNA reads TGTGCCAGCAGCCGAGTAGGCTTGGGCTACACCTTC. Translated: CASSRVGLGYTF. The chain couples TRBV28 to TRBJ1-2, with unresolved D. V gave up 6 bases and J gave up 8 bases, with 13 bases separating them. The CDR3 is made up of 12 amino acids. Germline V lookup: CDR1 MDHEN, CDR2 SYDVKM.

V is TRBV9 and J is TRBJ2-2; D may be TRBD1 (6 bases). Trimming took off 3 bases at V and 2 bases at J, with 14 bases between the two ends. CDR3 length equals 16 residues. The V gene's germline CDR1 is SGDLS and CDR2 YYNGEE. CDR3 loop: CASSASGGLNTGELFF. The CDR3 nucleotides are TGTGCCAGCAGCGCCAGTGGGGGCCTAAACACCGGGGAGCTGTTTTTT.

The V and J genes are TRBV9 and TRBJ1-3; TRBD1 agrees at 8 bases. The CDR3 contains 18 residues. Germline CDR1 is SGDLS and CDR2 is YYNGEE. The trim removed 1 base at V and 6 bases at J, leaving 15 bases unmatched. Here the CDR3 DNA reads TGTGCCAGCAGCGTAAGTCTCTTGGACAGGGAAGGAGAAAACACCATATATTTT. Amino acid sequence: CASSVSLLDREGENTIYF.

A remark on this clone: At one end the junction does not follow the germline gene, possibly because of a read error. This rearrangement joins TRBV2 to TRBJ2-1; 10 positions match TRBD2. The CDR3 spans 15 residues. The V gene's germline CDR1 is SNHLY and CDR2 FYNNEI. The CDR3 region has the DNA TGTGCCAGCAGGGAAGCGGGGGGGCCGCTCAATGAGCAGTTCTTC. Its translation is CASREAGGPLNEQFF.

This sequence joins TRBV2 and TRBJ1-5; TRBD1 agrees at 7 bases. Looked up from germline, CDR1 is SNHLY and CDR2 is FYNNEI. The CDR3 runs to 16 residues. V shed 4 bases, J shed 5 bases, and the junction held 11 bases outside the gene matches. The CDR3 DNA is TGTGCCAGCAGTGCCCTCCGGGGGACAGCTTATCAGCCCCAGCATTTT. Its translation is CASSALRGTAYQPQHF. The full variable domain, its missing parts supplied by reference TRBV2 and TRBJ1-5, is EPEVTQTPSHQVTQMGQEVILRCVPISNHLYFYWYRQILGQKVEFLVSFYNNEISEKSEIFDDQFSVERPDGSNFTLKIRSTKLEDSAMYFCASSALRGTAYQPQHFGDGTRLSIL.

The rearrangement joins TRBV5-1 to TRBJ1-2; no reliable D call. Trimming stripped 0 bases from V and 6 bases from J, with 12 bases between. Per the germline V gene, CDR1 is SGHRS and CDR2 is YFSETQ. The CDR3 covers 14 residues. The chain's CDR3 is CASSLAEGMDGYTF. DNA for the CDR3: TGCGCCAGCAGCTTGGCGGAGGGTATGGATGGCTACACCTTC.

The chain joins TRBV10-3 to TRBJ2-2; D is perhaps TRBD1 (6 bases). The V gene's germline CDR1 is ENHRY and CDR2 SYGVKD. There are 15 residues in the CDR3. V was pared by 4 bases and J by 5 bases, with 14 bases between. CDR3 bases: TGTGCCATCAGTGGGGCAGGGGCGCGGACCGGGGAGCTGTTTTTT. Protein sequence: CAISGAGARTGELFF.

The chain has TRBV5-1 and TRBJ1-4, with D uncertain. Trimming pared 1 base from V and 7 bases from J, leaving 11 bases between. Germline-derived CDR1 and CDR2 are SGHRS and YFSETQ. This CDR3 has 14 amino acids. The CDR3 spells CASSLSPAGEKLFF. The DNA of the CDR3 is TGCGCCAGCAGCTTGAGTCCTGCGGGTGAAAAACTGTTTTTT.

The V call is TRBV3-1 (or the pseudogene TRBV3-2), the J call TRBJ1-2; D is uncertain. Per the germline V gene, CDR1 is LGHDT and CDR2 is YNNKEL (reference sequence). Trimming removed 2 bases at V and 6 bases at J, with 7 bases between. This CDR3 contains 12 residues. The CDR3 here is CASSQMRDGYTF. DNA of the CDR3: TGTGCCAGCAGCCAAATGAGGGATGGCTACACCTTC.

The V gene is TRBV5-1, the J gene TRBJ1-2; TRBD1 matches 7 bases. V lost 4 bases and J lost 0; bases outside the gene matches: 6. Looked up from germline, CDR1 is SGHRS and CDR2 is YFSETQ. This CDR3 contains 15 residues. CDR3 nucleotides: TGCGCCAGCAGCCCGATACAGGGGACTAACTATGGCTACACCTTC. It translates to CASSPIQGTNYGYTF. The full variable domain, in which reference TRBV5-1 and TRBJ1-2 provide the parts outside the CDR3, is KAGVTQTPRYLIKTRGQQVTLSCSPISGHRSVSWYQQTPGQGLQFLFEYFSETQRNKGNFPGRFSGRQFSNSRSEMNVSTLELGDSALYLCASSPIQGTNYGYTFGSGTRLTVV.

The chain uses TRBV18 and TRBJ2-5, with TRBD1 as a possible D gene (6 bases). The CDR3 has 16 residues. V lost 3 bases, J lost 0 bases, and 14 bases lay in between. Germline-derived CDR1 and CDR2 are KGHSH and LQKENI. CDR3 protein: CASSPSLGAYQETQYF. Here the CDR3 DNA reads TGTGCCAGCTCACCCTCCCTGGGGGCCTACCAAGAGACCCAGTACTTC.

The CDR3 spells CASSLDHGSGQEIFNTEAFF. The CDR3, as DNA: TGTGCCAGCAGCTTAGATCATGGATCCGGACAGGAAATTTTCAACACTGAAGCTTTCTTT. The chain employs TRBV11-3 and TRBJ1-1, with 7 bases lining up with TRBD1. The germline V gene has CDR1 SGHNT and CDR2 YENEEA. The junction had 18 bases not matched to a gene; V was cut back by 0 bases and J by 2 bases. The CDR3 spans 20 residues. Full variable domain (remainder filled in from reference TRBV11-3 and TRBJ1-1): EAGVVQSPRYKIIEKKQPVAFWCNPISGHNTLYWYLQNLGQGPELLIRYENEEAVDDSQLPKDRFSAERLKGVDSTLKIQPAELGDSAVYLCASSLDHGSGQEIFNTEAFFGQGTRLTVV.

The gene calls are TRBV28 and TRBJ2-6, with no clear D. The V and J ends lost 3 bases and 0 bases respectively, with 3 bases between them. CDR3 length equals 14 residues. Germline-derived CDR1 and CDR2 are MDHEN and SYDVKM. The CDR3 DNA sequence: TGTGCCAGCAGTTTTCACTCTGGGGCCAACGTCCTGACTTTC. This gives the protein CASSFHSGANVLTF.

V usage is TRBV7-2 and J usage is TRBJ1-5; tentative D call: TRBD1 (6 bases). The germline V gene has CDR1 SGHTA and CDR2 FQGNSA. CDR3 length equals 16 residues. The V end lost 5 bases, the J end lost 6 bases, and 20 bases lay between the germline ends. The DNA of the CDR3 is TGTGCCAGCAGCGTAGTAGGGGGGGCGCGAGGTCAGCCCCAGCATTTT. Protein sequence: CASSVVGGARGQPQHF.

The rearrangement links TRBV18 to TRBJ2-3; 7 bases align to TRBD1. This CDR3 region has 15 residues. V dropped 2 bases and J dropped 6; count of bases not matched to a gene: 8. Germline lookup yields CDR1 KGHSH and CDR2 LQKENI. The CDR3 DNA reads TGTGCCAGCTCACCAAAGGGACAGAGTGGGGATACGCAGTATTTT. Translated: CASSPKGQSGDTQYF.

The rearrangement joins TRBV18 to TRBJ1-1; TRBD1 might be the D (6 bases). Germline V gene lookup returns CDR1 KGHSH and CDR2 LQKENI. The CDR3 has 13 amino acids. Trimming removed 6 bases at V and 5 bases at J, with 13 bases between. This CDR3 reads CASSLDRRTEAFF. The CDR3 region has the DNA TGTGCCAGCTCCCTGGACAGAAGAACTGAAGCTTTCTTT.

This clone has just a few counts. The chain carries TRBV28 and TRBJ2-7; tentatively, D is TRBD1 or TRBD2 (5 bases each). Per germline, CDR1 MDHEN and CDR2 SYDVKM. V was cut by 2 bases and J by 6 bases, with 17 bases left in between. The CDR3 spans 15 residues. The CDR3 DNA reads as TGTGCCAGCAGTTTAGTTCTTGGGACCCCTGGCGAGCAGTACTTC. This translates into CASSLVLGTPGEQYF.

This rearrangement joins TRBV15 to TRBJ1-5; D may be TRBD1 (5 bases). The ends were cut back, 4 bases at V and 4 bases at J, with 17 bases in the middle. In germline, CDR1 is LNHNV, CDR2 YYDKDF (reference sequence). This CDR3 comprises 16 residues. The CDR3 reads CATSTHSGTGNQPQHF. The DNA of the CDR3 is TGTGCCACCAGCACACATTCCGGGACTGGAAATCAGCCCCAGCATTTT.

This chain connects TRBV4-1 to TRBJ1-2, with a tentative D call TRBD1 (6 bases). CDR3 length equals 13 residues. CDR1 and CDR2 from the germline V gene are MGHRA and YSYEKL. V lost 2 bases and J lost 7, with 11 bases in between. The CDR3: CASSQLGGGGYTF. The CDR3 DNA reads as TGCGCCAGCAGCCAATTAGGGGGAGGTGGCTACACCTTC.

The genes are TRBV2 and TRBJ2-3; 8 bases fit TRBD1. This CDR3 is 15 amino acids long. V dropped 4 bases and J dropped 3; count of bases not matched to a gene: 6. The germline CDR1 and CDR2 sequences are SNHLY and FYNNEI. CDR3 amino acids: CASSVEQGGTDTQYF. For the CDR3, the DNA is TGTGCCAGCAGTGTCGAACAGGGGGGAACAGATACGCAGTATTTT.

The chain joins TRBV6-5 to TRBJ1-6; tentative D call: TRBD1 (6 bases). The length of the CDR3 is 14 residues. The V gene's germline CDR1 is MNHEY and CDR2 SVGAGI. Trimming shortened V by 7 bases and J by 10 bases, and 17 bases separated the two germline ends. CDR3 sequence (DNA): TGTGCCAGCAAGTTAACAGGGCCGTACTCACCCCTCCACTTT. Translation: CASKLTGPYSPLHF.

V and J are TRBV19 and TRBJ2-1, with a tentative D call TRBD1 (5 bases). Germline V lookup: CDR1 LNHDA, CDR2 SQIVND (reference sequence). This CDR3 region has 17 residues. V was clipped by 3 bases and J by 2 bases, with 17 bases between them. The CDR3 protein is CASSISNQGGTYNEQFF. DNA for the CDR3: TGTGCCAGTAGTATTTCTAATCAGGGCGGCACCTACAATGAGCAGTTCTTC.

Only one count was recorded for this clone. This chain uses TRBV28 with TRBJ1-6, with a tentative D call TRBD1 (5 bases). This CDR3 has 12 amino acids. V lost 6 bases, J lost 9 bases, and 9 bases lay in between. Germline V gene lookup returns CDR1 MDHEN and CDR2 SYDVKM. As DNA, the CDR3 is TGTGCCAGCAGAACAGGAGGTTCACCCCTCCACTTT. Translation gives CASRTGGSPLHF.

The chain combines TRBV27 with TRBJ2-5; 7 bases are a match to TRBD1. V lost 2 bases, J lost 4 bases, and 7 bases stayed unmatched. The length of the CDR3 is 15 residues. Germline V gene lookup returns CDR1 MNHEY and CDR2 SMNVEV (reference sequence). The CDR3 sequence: CASSLEFRGTETQYF. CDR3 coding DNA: TGTGCCAGCAGTTTAGAGTTCAGGGGGACAGAGACCCAGTACTTC.

This chain's CDR3 is CASSVAPGISYEQYF. CDR3 in DNA: TGTGCCAGCAGCGTAGCCCCGGGGATCTCCTACGAGCAGTACTTC. The J gene is TRBJ2-7, the V gene TRBV9, with D perhaps matching TRBD2 (5 bases). Trimming took off 0 bases at V and 0 bases at J, with 10 bases between the two ends. The CDR3 covers 15 residues. Germline CDR1 and CDR2: SGDLS and YYNGEE.

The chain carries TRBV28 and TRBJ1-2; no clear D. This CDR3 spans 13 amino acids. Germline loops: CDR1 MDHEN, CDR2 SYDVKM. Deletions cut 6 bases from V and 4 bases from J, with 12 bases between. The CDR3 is CASRLPKGYGYTF. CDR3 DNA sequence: TGTGCCAGCAGGCTCCCCAAAGGCTATGGCTACACCTTC.

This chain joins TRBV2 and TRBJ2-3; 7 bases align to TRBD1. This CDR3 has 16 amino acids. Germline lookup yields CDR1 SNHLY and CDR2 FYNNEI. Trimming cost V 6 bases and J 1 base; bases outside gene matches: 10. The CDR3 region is CASSPAAGQGTDTQYF. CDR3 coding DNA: TGTGCCAGCAGCCCCGCTGCTGGACAGGGCACAGATACGCAGTATTTT. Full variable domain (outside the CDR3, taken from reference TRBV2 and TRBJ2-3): EPEVTQTPSHQVTQMGQEVILRCVPISNHLYFYWYRQILGQKVEFLVSFYNNEISEKSEIFDDQFSVERPDGSNFTLKIRSTKLEDSAMYFCASSPAAGQGTDTQYFGPGTRLTVL.

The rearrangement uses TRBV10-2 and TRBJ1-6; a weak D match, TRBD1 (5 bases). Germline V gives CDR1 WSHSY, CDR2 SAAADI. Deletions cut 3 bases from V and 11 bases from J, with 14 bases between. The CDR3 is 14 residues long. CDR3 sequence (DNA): TGCGCCAGCAGTGACCCCACAGGTTGGCCACCCCTCCACTTT. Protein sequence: CASSDPTGWPPLHF.